Detailed here is one TCR beta chain. Treatment in this sample: roughly 19 received Ad26.COV2.S at low or high dose, single or two shots; roughly five received placebo; per-sample allocation not given. Collection of samples fell on day 63 after the first vaccine or placebo injection. The data are from a study of Ad26.COV2.S vaccination and SARS-CoV-2 variants. Germline-derived CDR1 and CDR2 are LNHNV and YYDKDF (reference sequence). This CDR3 spans 14 amino acids. Trimming removed 0 bases at V and 4 bases at J, with 8 bases between. The protocol was immunoSEQ multiplex PCR, while the TCRdb copy is restricted to in-frame clones and leaves out a portion. The sample has around 450,000 clones, about 88% seen once; the top ten hold around 2.5%.

The input for sequencing was peripheral blood, taken in a trial of Ad26.COV2.S vaccine versus placebo. V is TRBV15 and J is TRBJ2-3; D not certain. The sequence was obtained from a person between 18 and 65 years old who received the Ad26.COV2.S COVID-19 vaccine or a placebo. This chain's CDR3 is CATSRETTSDTQYF. For the CDR3, the DNA is TGTGCCACCAGCAGAGAAACAACGTCAGATACGCAGTATTTT.